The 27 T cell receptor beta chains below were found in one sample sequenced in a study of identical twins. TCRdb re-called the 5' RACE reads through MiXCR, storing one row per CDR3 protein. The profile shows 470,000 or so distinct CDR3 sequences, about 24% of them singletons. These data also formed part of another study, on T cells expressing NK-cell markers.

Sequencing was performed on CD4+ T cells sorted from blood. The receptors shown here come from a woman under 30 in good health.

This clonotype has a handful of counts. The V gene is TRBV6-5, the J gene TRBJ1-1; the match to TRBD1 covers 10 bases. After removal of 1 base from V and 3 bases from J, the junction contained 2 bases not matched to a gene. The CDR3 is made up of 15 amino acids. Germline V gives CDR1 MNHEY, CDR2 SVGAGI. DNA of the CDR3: TGTGCCAGCAGTTACTACGGGACAGGGGACACTGAAGCTTTCTTT. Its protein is CASSYYGTGDTEAFF.

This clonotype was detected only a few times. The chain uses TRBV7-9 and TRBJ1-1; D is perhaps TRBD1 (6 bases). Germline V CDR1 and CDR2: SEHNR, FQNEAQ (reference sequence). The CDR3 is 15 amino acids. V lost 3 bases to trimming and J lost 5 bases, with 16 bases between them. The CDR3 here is CASSLGPGQGTEAFF. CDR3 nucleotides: TGTGCCAGCAGCTTGGGCCCGGGACAAGGGACTGAAGCTTTCTTT.

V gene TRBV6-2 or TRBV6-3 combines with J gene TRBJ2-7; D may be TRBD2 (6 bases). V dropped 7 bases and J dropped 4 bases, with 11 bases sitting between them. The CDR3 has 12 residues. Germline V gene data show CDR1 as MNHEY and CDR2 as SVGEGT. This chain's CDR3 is CASNNRGYEQYF. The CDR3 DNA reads TGTGCCAGCAACAACCGGGGGTACGAGCAGTACTTC.

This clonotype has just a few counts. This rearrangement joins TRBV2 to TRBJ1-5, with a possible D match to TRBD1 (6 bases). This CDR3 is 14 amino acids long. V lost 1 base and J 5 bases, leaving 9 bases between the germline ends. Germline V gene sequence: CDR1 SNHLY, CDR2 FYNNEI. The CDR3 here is CASSEVSGDQPQHF. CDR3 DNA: TGTGCCAGCAGTGAAGTTTCAGGGGATCAGCCCCAGCATTTT.

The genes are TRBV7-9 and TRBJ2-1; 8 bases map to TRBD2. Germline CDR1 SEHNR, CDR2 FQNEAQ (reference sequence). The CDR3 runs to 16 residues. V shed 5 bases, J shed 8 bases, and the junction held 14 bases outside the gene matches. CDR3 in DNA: TGTGCCAGCAGCCTCTCCGGACTAGCTCCGGGGGATGAGCAGTTCTTC. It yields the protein CASSLSGLAPGDEQFF.

The CDR3: CSARDQNRRDYGYTF. Here the CDR3 DNA reads TGCAGTGCTAGAGATCAGAACAGGAGAGATTATGGCTACACCTTC. V is TRBV20-1 and J is TRBJ1-2; D possibly corresponds to TRBD1 (5 bases). The CDR3 has 15 residues. Trimming took 0 bases from V and 5 from J, leaving 16 bases between them. The germline V gene encodes CDR1 DFQATT and CDR2 SNEGSKA (reference sequence).

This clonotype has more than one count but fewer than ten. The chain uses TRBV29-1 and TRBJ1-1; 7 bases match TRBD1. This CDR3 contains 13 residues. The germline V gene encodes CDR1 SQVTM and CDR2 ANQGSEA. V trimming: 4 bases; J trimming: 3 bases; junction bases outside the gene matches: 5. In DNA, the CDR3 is TGCAGCGTTGGCGAGACAGGGTACACTGAAGCTTTCTTT. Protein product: CSVGETGYTEAFF.

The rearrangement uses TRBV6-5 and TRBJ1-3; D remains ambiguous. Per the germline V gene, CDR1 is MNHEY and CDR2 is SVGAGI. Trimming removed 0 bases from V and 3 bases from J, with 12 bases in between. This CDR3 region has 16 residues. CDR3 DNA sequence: TGTGCCAGCAGTTACTCCTCAGGTCTGGGTGGAAACACCATATATTTT. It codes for CASSYSSGLGGNTIYF.

Here the CDR3 DNA reads TGTGCCAGCAGTCCCGGGTTTGGAGGGACCGCGGGGGAGACCCAGTACTTC. This sequence encodes CASSPGFGGTAGETQYF. The chain couples TRBV12-3 or TRBV12-4 to TRBJ2-5, with a weak D call TRBD2 (6 bases). The CDR3 length is 17 residues. V shed 5 bases and J shed 5 bases, with 24 bases lying between them.

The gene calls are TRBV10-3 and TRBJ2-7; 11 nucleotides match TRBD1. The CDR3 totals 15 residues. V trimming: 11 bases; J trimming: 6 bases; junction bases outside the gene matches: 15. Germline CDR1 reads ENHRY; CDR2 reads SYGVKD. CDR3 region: CAVLPRDRGNREQYF. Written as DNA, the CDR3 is TGTGCCGTTCTACCCCGGGACAGGGGGAACCGCGAGCAGTACTTC.

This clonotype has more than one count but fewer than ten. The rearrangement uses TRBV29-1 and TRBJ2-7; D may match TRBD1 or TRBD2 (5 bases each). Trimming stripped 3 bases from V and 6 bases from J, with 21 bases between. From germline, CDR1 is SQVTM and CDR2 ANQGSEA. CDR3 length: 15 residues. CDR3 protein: CSVEYIVGEGGEQYF. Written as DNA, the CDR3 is TGCAGCGTTGAGTACATCGTGGGGGAAGGAGGCGAGCAGTACTTC.

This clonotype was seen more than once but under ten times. The CDR3 DNA reads as TGCAGTGCTACCCCCCCGGGCAGGAAATACGAGCAGTACTTC. Its protein is CSATPPGRKYEQYF. The chain combines TRBV20-1 with TRBJ2-7; D is undetermined. Looked up from germline, CDR1 is DFQATT and CDR2 is SNEGSKA (reference sequence). Trimming left V 4 bases short and J 4 bases short, with 17 bases between. This CDR3 comprises 14 residues.

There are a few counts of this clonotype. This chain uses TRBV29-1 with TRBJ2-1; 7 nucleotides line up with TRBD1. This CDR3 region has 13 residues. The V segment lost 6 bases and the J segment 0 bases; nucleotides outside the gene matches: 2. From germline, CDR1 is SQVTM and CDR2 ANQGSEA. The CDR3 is CSVNRGSYNEQFF. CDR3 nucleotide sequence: TGCAGCGTCAACAGGGGCTCCTACAATGAGCAGTTCTTC.

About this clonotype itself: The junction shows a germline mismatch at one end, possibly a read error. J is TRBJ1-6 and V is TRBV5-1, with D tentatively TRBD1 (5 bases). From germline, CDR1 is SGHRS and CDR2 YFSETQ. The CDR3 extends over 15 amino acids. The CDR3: CTSSLWGNDYSPLHF. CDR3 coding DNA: TGCACCAGCAGCTTGTGGGGGAATGATTATTCACCCCTCCACTTT.

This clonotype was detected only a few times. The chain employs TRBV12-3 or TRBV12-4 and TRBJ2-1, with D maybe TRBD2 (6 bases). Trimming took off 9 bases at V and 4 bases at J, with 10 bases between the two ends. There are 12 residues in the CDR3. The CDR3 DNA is TGTGCCAGTACTGGGGGGTACAATGAGCAGTTCTTC. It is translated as CASTGGYNEQFF.

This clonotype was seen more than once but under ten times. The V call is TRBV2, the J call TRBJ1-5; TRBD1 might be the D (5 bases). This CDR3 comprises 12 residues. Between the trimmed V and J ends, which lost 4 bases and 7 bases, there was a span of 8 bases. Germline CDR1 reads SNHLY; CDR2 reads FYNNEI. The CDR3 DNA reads TGTGCCAGCAGTGTCCAGGGCCAGCCCCAGCATTTT. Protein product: CASSVQGQPQHF.

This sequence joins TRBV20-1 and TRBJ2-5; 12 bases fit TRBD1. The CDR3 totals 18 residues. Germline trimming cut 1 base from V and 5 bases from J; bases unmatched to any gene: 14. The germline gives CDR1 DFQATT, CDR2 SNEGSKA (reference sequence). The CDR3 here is CSARVGSVGTGGWETQYF. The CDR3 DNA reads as TGCAGTGCTAGAGTAGGATCGGTCGGGACAGGGGGCTGGGAGACCCAGTACTTC.

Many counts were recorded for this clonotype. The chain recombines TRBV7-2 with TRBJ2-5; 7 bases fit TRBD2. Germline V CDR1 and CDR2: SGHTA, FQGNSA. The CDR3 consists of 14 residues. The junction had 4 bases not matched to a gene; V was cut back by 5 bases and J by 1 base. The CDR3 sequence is CASSGGLIQETQYF. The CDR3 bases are TGTGCCAGCAGCGGGGGACTAATCCAAGAGACCCAGTACTTC.

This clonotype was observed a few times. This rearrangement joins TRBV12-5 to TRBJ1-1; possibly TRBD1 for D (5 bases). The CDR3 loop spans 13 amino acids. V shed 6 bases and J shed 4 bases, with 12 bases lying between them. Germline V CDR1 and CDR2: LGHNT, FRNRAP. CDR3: CASGPGPTTEAFF. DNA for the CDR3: TGTGCTAGTGGCCCGGGACCGACCACTGAAGCTTTCTTT.

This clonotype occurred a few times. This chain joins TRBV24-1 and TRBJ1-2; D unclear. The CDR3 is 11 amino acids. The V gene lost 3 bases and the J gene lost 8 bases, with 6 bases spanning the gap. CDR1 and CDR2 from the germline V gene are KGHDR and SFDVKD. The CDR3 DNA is TGTGCCACCAGTGATGGGGTAGGCTACACCTTC. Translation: CATSDGVGYTF.

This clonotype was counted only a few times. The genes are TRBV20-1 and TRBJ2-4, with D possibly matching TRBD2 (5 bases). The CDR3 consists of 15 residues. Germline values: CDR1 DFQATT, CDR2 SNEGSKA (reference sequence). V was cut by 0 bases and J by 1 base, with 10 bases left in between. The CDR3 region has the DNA TGCAGTGCTAGAGACCCTAGCTTGGCCAAAAACATTCAGTACTTC. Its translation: CSARDPSLAKNIQYF.

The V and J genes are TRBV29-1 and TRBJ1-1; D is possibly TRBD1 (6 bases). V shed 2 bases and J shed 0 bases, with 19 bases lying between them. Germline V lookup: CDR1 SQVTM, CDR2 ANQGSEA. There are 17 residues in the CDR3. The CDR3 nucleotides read TGCAGCGTTGAAAGAGGCACAATACAGGGCTTGAACACTGAAGCTTTCTTT. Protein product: CSVERGTIQGLNTEAFF.

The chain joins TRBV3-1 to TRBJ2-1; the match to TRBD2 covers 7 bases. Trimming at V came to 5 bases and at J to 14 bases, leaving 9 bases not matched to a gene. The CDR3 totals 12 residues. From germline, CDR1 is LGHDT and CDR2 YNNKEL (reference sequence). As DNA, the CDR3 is TGTGCCAGCAGCGGGCTAAGGGCGGGGGAGTTCTTC. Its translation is CASSGLRAGEFF.

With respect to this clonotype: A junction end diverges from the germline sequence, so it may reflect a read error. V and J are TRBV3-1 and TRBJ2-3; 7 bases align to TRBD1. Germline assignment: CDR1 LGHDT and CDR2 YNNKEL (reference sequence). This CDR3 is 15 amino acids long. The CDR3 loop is CACSQKGAGTDTQYF. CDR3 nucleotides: TGTGCCTGCAGCCAAAAGGGGGCCGGCACAGATACGCAGTATTTT.

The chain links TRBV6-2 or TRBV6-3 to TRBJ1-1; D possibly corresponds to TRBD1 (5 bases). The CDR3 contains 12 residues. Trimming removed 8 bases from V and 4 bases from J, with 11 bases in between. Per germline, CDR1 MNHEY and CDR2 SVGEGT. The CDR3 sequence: CASATGGTEAFF. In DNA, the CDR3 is TGTGCCAGCGCAACAGGAGGCACTGAAGCTTTCTTT.

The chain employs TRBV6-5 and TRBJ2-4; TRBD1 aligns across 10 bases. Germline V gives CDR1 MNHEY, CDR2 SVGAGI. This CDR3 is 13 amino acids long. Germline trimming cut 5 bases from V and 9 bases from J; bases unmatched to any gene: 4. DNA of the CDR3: TGTGCCAGCAGTAACCGGGACAGGGGCATTCAGTACTTC. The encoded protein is CASSNRDRGIQYF.

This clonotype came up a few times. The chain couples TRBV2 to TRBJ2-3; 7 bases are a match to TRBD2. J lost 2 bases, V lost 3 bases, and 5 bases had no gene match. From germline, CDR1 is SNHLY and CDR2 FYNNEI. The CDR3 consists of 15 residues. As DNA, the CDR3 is TGTGCCAGCAGTGACCTGCGGGGGTACACAGATACGCAGTATTTT. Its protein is CASSDLRGYTDTQYF.